Detailed here is one T cell receptor (beta chain). As yet, its antigen is unknown. The data were taken from a study of shared clonotypes between healthy human individuals. About the study: The cohort comprised two women and a few men. Their ages spanned 18 to 49 years.

Terminally differentiated effector memory CD45RA+ cells were left out of the naive CD8 fraction, which was CD45RO-negative and positively selected for CCR7. Germline V gene sequence: CDR1 SGDLS, CDR2 YYNGEE. The CDR3 runs to 17 residues. The junction had 11 bases not matched to a gene; V was cut back by 0 bases and J by 9 bases. Sequenced by immunoSEQ multiplex PCR; TCRdb stores in-frame clones only, minus some. The repertoire consists of under 2,000,000 clones, with approximately 94% occurring once and the leading ten covering 1.2%. Broader study findings: Non-shared clonotypes had lower generation probabilities than those shared by all four donors. Naive subsets typically showed greater estimated richness than memory subsets. Rarefaction curves obtained for sorted subsets showed sequencing incomplete despite large depth.

The sequence was obtained from a man in his late teens or twenties in good health. Sequenced: naive CD8+ T cells sorted from blood. The chain recombines TRBV9 with TRBJ2-2; 10 bases align to TRBD2. The CDR3 bases are TGTGCCAGCAGCGTAGGGTCAGCGGGGGGGCGTGGAAGGGAGCTGTTTTTT. As protein: CASSVGSAGGRGRELFF.